This is a list of T cell receptor beta chains from one sample in a study of CD8 T cells in Susac syndrome. TCRdb ran MiXCR on the immunoSEQ multiplex PCR reads and lists one entry per CDR3 protein. The sample shows more than 250,000 distinct CDR3 sequences, about 90% of them seen only once. Sequenced: CD4+ T cells from PBMCs. Every receptor here comes from a human donor with multiple sclerosis. The CDR3 runs from the conserved cysteine through the conserved F or W. D genes are given only for firm matches. Rows give clone size only sometimes, using once, few, many, or a class for an expanded clone.

size | J | V | D | DNA | CDR3
NA | TRBJ1-1 | TRBV13 | NA | TGTGCCAGCAGCTTACCCTCAGGCTTGGTTGTGGACACTGAAGCTTTCTTT | CASSLPSGLVVDTEAFF
NA | TRBJ2-5 | TRBV7-2 | NA | TGTGCCAGCAGCTTAGAACCGGGGGGCGAGACCCAGTACTTC | CASSLEPGGETQYF
NA | TRBJ2-6 | TRBV19 | NA | TGTGCCAGTAACTCTGGGGCCAACGTCCTGACTTTC | CASNSGANVLTF
NA | TRBJ1-1 | TRBV19 | TRBD1 | TGTGCCAGTAGTCCCAGACAGGGCCTTGAAGCTTTCTTT | CASSPRQGLEAFF
NA | TRBJ2-2 | TRBV28 | NA | TGTGCCAGCAGTTTGAACCGCCGAGGGTACACCGGGGAGCTGTTTTTT | CASSLNRRGYTGELFF
NA | TRBJ1-1 | TRBV7-2 | TRBD1 | TGTGCCAGCAGCCCGGTAGGGACAGCGGATTTGAACACTGAAGCTTTCTTT | CASSPVGTADLNTEAFF
NA | TRBJ2-7 | TRBV6-1 | NA | TGTGCCAGCAGTGAACCCCTCAGAAATTACGAGCAGTACTTC | CASSEPLRNYEQYF
NA | TRBJ1-1 | TRBV12-3/TRBV12-4 | NA | TGTGCCAGCCTACGGCGGGGGCTCAGTCGGAACACTGAAGCTTTCTTT | CASLRRGLSRNTEAFF
NA | TRBJ2-3 | TRBV20-1 | TRBD2 | TGCAGTGCCCCAAGAGCGGGAGAAACAGATACGCAGTATTTT | CSAPRAGETDTQYF
NA | TRBJ2-7 | TRBV6-2/TRBV6-3 | NA | TGTGCCAGCAGGGCCCAAGGTAGCGCGGTCTACGAGCAGTACTTC | CASRAQGSAVYEQYF
NA | TRBJ1-3 | TRBV30 | NA | TGTGCCTGGGAAGGACGTGTCTCTGGAAACACCATATATTTT | CAWEGRVSGNTIYF
NA | TRBJ1-3 | TRBV29-1 | NA | TGCAGCGTTGCAACGCGTGGAACGTCTTCTTCCTCTGGAAACACCATATATTTT | CSVATRGTSSSSGNTIYF
NA | TRBJ1-1 | TRBV6-5 | TRBD1 | TGTGCCAGCAGTTCTCTATACAGGGGGGAGGACACTGAAGCTTTCTTT | CASSSLYRGEDTEAFF
few | TRBJ1-4 | TRBV6-5 | NA | TGTGCCAGCAGTTATGTGGGGGCTGGAAAACTGTTTTTT | CASSYVGAGKLFF
NA | TRBJ2-5 | TRBV7-9 | NA | TGTGCCAGCAGCTTTAAAACCAGGGACCAAGAGACCCAGTACTTC | CASSFKTRDQETQYF
NA | TRBJ1-3 | TRBV7-9 | NA | TGTGCCAGCAGTTCTAATCCGGGGAACTATCGGGGGATTAGAAACACCATATATTTT | CASSSNPGNYRGIRNTIYF
NA | TRBJ2-1 | TRBV7-6 | TRBD2 | TGTGCCAGCAGCCCCCTAATTTTTACTAGCGGGAGTCTTGAGCAGTTCTTC | CASSPLIFTSGSLEQFF
NA | TRBJ2-3 | TRBV9 | NA | TGTGCCAGCAGCTCTCGTGGACGGAGCACAGATACGCAGTATTTT | CASSSRGRSTDTQYF
NA | TRBJ1-3 | TRBV27 | NA | TGTGCCAGCAGGGGACTTACAGGTCCTGGAAACACCATATATTTT | CASRGLTGPGNTIYF
NA | TRBJ1-1 | TRBV5-1 | TRBD1 | TGCGCCAGCAGCTTGAACTTAGGGACAGGGGAAGCTTTCTTT | CASSLNLGTGEAFF
NA | TRBJ2-3 | TRBV7-2 | NA | TGTGCCAGCAGCCCCCGGGGCCCCCAGGGGGGAGATACGCAGTATTTT | CASSPRGPQGGDTQYF
NA | TRBJ2-4 | TRBV6-5 | NA | TGTGCCAGCCTCATTTCGGCAGGGTCGGTCATTCAGTACTTC | CASLISAGSVIQYF
once | TRBJ2-3 | TRBV20-1 | TRBD2 | TGCAGTGCTCGGAACATAGCGGGGCCCACAGATACGCAGTATTTT | CSARNIAGPTDTQYF
NA | TRBJ2-7 | TRBV4-1 | TRBD1 | TGCGCCAGCAGCCAACTACCCCCGGGACAGATGACACTCTACGAGCAGTACTTC | CASSQLPPGQMTLYEQYF
NA | TRBJ2-7 | TRBV6-1 | TRBD2 | TGTGCCGGCAGTGAGTGGACTAGCGGGAACTACGAGCAGTACTTC | CAGSEWTSGNYEQYF
NA | TRBJ2-7 | TRBV11-3 | NA | TGTGCCACTCAGCCCCGGGGCCATTTTCGCGAGCAGTACTTC | CATQPRGHFREQYF
once | TRBJ1-4 | TRBV10-2 | NA | TGCGCCAGCCGGGAGCCCTCAACTAATGAAAAACTGTTTTTT | CASREPSTNEKLFF
NA | TRBJ2-4 | TRBV20-1 | NA | TGCAGTGCCGGTAGTCAAGCCAAAAACATTCAGTACTTC | CSAGSQAKNIQYF
NA | TRBJ1-2 | TRBV30 | NA | TGTGCCTGGAGTGTGGGGCGGGAACGGGGCTACACCTTC | CAWSVGRERGYTF
NA | TRBJ1-1 | TRBV6-1 | NA | TGTGCCAGCAGGGGGCCGGGCAGGGGCCTCGTCAACACTGAAGCTTTCTTT | CASRGPGRGLVNTEAFF
NA | TRBJ2-5 | TRBV21-1 | NA | TGTGCCAGCAGCATCCCGGGACAGGATCGGACCCAGTACTTC | CASSIPGQDRTQYF
NA | TRBJ1-2 | TRBV30 | NA | TGTGCCCATGGAGGGTGGGCTACCATAGGGGACTATGGCTACACCTTC | CAHGGWATIGDYGYTF
NA | TRBJ2-5 | TRBV20-1 | TRBD2 | TGCAGTGCTAGTACCGGACTAGCGGGGGGGGAGACCCAGTACTTC | CSASTGLAGGETQYF
NA | TRBJ1-2 | TRBV12-3/TRBV12-4 | TRBD1 | TGTGCCAGCATCCGGCCGGGACAGGGGACCTATGGCTACACCTTC | CASIRPGQGTYGYTF
NA | TRBJ2-2 | TRBV15 | TRBD2 | TGTGCCACCAGCAGTAATAGCGGGAGGAAGAACACCGGGGAGCTGTTTTTT | CATSSNSGRKNTGELFF
NA | TRBJ1-3 | TRBV3-1 | NA | TGTGCCAGCAGCCAATCGACAGGCACTGGAAACACCATATATTTT | CASSQSTGTGNTIYF
NA | TRBJ2-7 | TRBV5-1 | NA | TGCGCCAGCAGTCAGGACGTCTCCTACGAGCAGTACTTC | CASSQDVSYEQYF
NA | TRBJ2-1 | TRBV11-1 | NA | TGTGCCAGCAGCTTATCCCCTTTGAAGGGGAGGCCCGACCCCACCAACAATGAGCAGTTCTTC | CASSLSPLKGRPDPTNNEQFF
NA | TRBJ1-2 | TRBV5-1 | NA | TGCGCCAGCAGCTTGTCCGGGGGGACCTATGGCTACACCTTC | CASSLSGGTYGYTF
NA | TRBJ2-1 | TRBV24-1 | NA | TGTGCCGCGAATCAACTCCAGGGCGATGAGCAGTTCTTC | CAANQLQGDEQFF
NA | TRBJ2-7 | TRBV7-9 | NA | TGTGCCAGCAGCTTAGCCGTAGAGCAGTACTTC | CASSLAVEQYF
NA | TRBJ1-1 | TRBV6-6 | TRBD1 | TGTGCCAGCAGTTCGAGGGACAGGCTTGAAGCTTTCTTT | CASSSRDRLEAFF
NA | TRBJ2-7 | TRBV27 | NA | TGTGCCAGCAGTTTCTCGCAGGGGCCCTACGAGCAGTACTTC | CASSFSQGPYEQYF
once | TRBJ2-3 | TRBV3-1 | NA | TGTGCCAGCAGCCAAGATAGGGCGGTGGCGCAGTATTTT | CASSQDRAVAQYF
NA | TRBJ2-5 | TRBV20-1 | TRBD2 | TGCAGTGCTAGGGCTAGCGGAAAAGAGACCCAGTACTTC | CSARASGKETQYF
NA | TRBJ1-5 | TRBV7-9 | NA | TGTGCCAGCAGCTTAGCGCACGGGCTTAGCAATCAGCCCCAGCATTTT | CASSLAHGLSNQPQHF
NA | TRBJ1-1 | TRBV10-3 | TRBD1 | TGTGCCATCACCCCAAGACAGGGTATGAACACTGAAGCTTTCTTT | CAITPRQGMNTEAFF
once | TRBJ2-5 | TRBV4-1 | NA | TGCGCCAGCAGCCAAGAGCCCGGGGTCAAGACCCAGTACTTC | CASSQEPGVKTQYF
NA | TRBJ1-1 | TRBV12-3/TRBV12-4 | NA | TGTGCCAGCAGGTCGTCGGGGAGCACTGAAGCTTTCTTT | CASRSSGSTEAFF